Below are 27 T cell receptor beta chains sequenced from a single sample in a study of blood T cell repertoires in COVID-19. This table comes from immunoSEQ multiplex PCR, and its TCRdb copy is limited to in-frame clones, with some not included. The data show 210,000 or so clones, about 91% seen once. Sequencing was carried out using peripheral blood. These receptors were collected from a man aged 25-45 years with acute or convalescent COVID-19.

This clone was seen a few times. The chain employs TRBV9 and TRBJ1-2; TRBD1 is a possible D gene (6 bases). This CDR3 is 15 amino acids long. Deletions cut 4 bases from V and 8 bases from J, with 21 bases between. Germline V CDR1 and CDR2: SGDLS, YYNGEE. The CDR3 sequence: CASSPRTNRAGGYTF. Written as DNA, the CDR3 is TGTGCCAGCAGCCCCCGGACCAACAGGGCTGGGGGCTACACCTTC.

The chain joins TRBV5-1 to TRBJ2-1; D is possibly TRBD2 (5 bases). CDR1 is SGHRS, CDR2 YFSETQ, per germline. The CDR3 is 14 amino acids. Trimming stripped 2 bases from V and 5 bases from J, with 11 bases between. This CDR3 is CASSFRLRDNEQFF. The CDR3 bases are TGCGCCAGCAGCTTCCGACTGCGGGACAATGAGCAGTTCTTC.

The chain links TRBV10-3 to TRBJ1-1; TRBD1 is a possible D gene (5 bases). Germline CDR1 ENHRY, CDR2 SYGVKD. Trimming pared 10 bases from V and 6 bases from J, leaving 21 bases between. CDR3 length equals 14 residues. The CDR3 loop is CATLAGTLGPEAFF. The CDR3 coding sequence is TGTGCCACTTTGGCCGGGACTTTGGGACCTGAAGCTTTCTTT.

J is TRBJ2-3 and V is TRBV20-1, with TRBD2 matching 7 bases. The CDR3 is 15 amino acids. V lost 3 bases, J lost 1 base, and 7 bases stayed unmatched. Germline CDR1 DFQATT, CDR2 SNEGSKA (reference sequence). The CDR3 sequence: CSASKAGVGTDTQYF. CDR3 nucleotide sequence: TGCAGTGCTAGTAAGGCGGGAGTTGGCACAGATACGCAGTATTTT.

The CDR3 bases are TGCGCCAGCAGCTCCTATTCGGGACTAGCGGGCAATGAGCAGTTCTTC. Translating it yields CASSSYSGLAGNEQFF. The V call is TRBV5-1, the J call TRBJ2-1, with 12 bases fitting TRBD2. CDR1 is SGHRS and CDR2 is YFSETQ in the germline V gene. Trimming took 3 bases from V and 6 from J; bases not matched to a gene: 7. This CDR3 spans 16 amino acids.

The chain is built from TRBV30 and TRBJ2-5, with 8 bases lining up with TRBD2. This CDR3 has 13 amino acids. V shed 5 bases and J 6 bases; nucleotides not matched to a gene: 8. CDR1 and CDR2 from the germline V gene are GTSNPN and SVGIG (reference sequence). CDR3 sequence reads: CAWSIGRVKTQYF. The CDR3 DNA is TGTGCCTGGTCGATCGGGAGGGTGAAGACCCAGTACTTC. Full variable domain (missing parts from reference TRBV30 and TRBJ2-5): SQTIHQWPATLVQPVGSPLSLECTVEGTSNPNLYWYRQAAGRGLQLLFYSVGIGQISSEVPQNLSASRPQDRQFILSSKKLLLSDSGFYLCAWSIGRVKTQYFGPGTRLLVL.

The V gene is TRBV11-2, the J gene TRBJ2-1; maybe TRBD1 (6 bases). V gave up 5 bases and J gave up 5 bases, with 16 bases separating them. This CDR3 is 15 amino acids long. Germline V CDR1 and CDR2: SGHAT, FQNNGV. Here the CDR3 DNA reads TGTGCCAGCAGCCGCCTTACCGGGACAAACAATGAGCAGTTCTTC. This sequence encodes CASSRLTGTNNEQFF.

The chain joins TRBV3-1 (or the pseudogene TRBV3-2) to TRBJ1-4, with D hard to call. Per the germline V gene, CDR1 is LGHDT and CDR2 is YNNKEL (reference sequence). V shed 1 base and J shed 6 bases, with 9 bases lying between them. The length of the CDR3 is 14 residues. The CDR3 DNA is TGTGCCAGCAGCCAAGTGGGAGCGGATGAAAAACTGTTTTTT. It yields the protein CASSQVGADEKLFF.

The V and J genes are TRBV28 and TRBJ2-7; TRBD2 agrees at 7 bases. V was clipped by 6 bases and J by 3 bases; unmatched bases: 5. Germline V gene lookup returns CDR1 MDHEN and CDR2 SYDVKM. There are 13 residues in the CDR3. The CDR3 DNA follows: TGTGCCAGCAGCCGAGGGGACTACTACGAGCAGTACTTC. It yields the protein CASSRGDYYEQYF.

The chain has TRBV19 and TRBJ1-6, with a possible D match to TRBD1 (6 bases). This CDR3 contains 16 residues. Trimming took off 5 bases at V and 7 bases at J, with 18 bases between the two ends. The germline CDR1 and CDR2 sequences are LNHDA and SQIVND (reference sequence). CDR3 in amino acids: CASSYQGTSLNSPLHF. The CDR3 DNA follows: TGTGCCAGTAGTTACCAGGGGACCTCCCTGAATTCACCCCTCCACTTT.

The chain carries TRBV13 and TRBJ2-5; D might be TRBD1 (6 bases). V was clipped by 2 bases and J by 4 bases, with 11 bases between them. The CDR3 spans 14 residues. CDR1 PRHDT and CDR2 FYEKMQ come from the germline V gene (reference sequence). CDR3 coding DNA: TGTGCCAGCAGCTTAAAAGGGGGAGCAGAGACCCAGTACTTC. Protein: CASSLKGGAETQYF.

The CDR3, as DNA: TGTGCCAGCAGTTTAGTACGGTTTTGGGAGAAAGCCTACGAGCAGTACTTC. Translating gives CASSLVRFWEKAYEQYF. V gene TRBV28 combines with J gene TRBJ2-7; D may be TRBD2 (5 bases). The germline CDR1 and CDR2 sequences are MDHEN and SYDVKM. The V gene lost 2 bases and the J gene lost 2 bases, with 19 bases spanning the gap. The CDR3 length is 17 residues.

The V and J genes are TRBV19 and TRBJ1-3; D is uncertain. Trimming removed 5 bases from V and 0 bases from J, with 14 bases in between. CDR3 length equals 16 residues. Germline V CDR1 and CDR2: LNHDA, SQIVND (reference sequence). CDR3 region: CASSPRETNSGNTIYF. CDR3 nucleotide sequence: TGTGCCAGTAGTCCCCGGGAGACAAACTCTGGAAACACCATATATTTT.

The chain combines TRBV4-2 with TRBJ1-2; 9 bases line up with TRBD1. From germline, CDR1 is LGHNA and CDR2 YNFKEQ. This CDR3 comprises 18 residues. Trimming at V came to 0 bases and at J to 5 bases, leaving 13 bases not matched to a gene. CDR3 in DNA: TGTGCCAGCAGCCAAGATGCGGACAGGGGCCCGTTACTATATGGCTACACCTTC. Amino acids: CASSQDADRGPLLYGYTF.

The chain uses TRBV9 and TRBJ2-1, with 10 bases identical to TRBD2. V lost 4 bases and J lost 7; bases outside the gene matches: 11. CDR3 length: 16 residues. In germline, CDR1 is SGDLS, CDR2 YYNGEE. CDR3 DNA: TGTGCCAGCAGCATATGGGCTAGCGGGAGTGTTAATGAGCAGTTCTTC. Protein sequence: CASSIWASGSVNEQFF.

The chain combines TRBV28 with TRBJ2-5; 8 positions agree with TRBD1. Trimming at V came to 6 bases and at J to 5 bases, leaving 11 bases not matched to a gene. Germline CDR1 and CDR2: MDHEN and SYDVKM. The CDR3 spans 15 residues. The CDR3 reads CASRDRAIIAETQYF. CDR3 DNA sequence: TGTGCCAGCAGGGACAGGGCGATCATTGCGGAGACCCAGTACTTC.

J is TRBJ1-2 and V is TRBV30, with 9 bases matching TRBD1. The CDR3 extends over 15 amino acids. V was clipped by 5 bases and J by 1 base; unmatched bases: 8. Germline assignment: CDR1 GTSNPN and CDR2 SVGIG (reference sequence). The CDR3 reads CAWGGGQGNNYGYTF. In DNA, the CDR3 is TGTGCCTGGGGCGGAGGACAGGGGAATAACTATGGCTACACCTTC.

For the CDR3, the DNA is TGTGCCAGCAGTGTTCAAAAGCAGGGGACCCAGTACTTC. Residues: CASSVQKQGTQYF. The gene calls are TRBV2 and TRBJ2-5; D may be TRBD1 (5 bases). The germline V gene encodes CDR1 SNHLY and CDR2 FYNNEI. The CDR3 is 13 amino acids. Trimming shortened V by 4 bases and J by 7 bases, and 13 bases separated the two germline ends.

The chain has TRBV5-8 and TRBJ2-1, with TRBD1 matching 7 bases. V lost 1 base to trimming and J lost 10 bases; unmatched junction nucleotides: 8. The CDR3 length is 14 residues. Germline V lookup: CDR1 SGHTS, CDR2 YDEGEE. Written as DNA, the CDR3 is TGTGCCAGCAGCTTGTGGCAGGGGGTTAGGGAGCAGTTCTTC. This codes for CASSLWQGVREQFF.

The chain is built from TRBV6-5 and TRBJ2-3; TRBD2 agrees at 10 bases. This CDR3 has 15 amino acids. Germline-derived CDR1 and CDR2 are MNHEY and SVGAGI. After removal of 5 bases from V and 1 base from J, the junction contained 3 bases not matched to a gene. For the CDR3, the DNA is TGTGCCAGCAGTCCAAGCGGGAGGGGCACAGATACGCAGTATTTT. It encodes CASSPSGRGTDTQYF.

As to this clone: At the DNA level, this CDR3 is encoded by other sequences in the same sample as well. J is TRBJ2-5 and V is TRBV11-2; 7 bases map to TRBD1. Germline CDR1 reads SGHAT; CDR2 reads FQNNGV. This CDR3 comprises 13 residues. Germline trimming cut 0 bases from V and 5 bases from J; bases unmatched to any gene: 0. The CDR3 sequence: CASSLDRGETQYF. CDR3 coding DNA: TGTGCCAGCAGCTTAGACAGGGGGGAGACCCAGTACTTC.

This chain joins TRBV9 and TRBJ1-1, with unresolved D. Germline V gene data show CDR1 as SGDLS and CDR2 as YYNGEE. The CDR3 is 16 residues long. With 4 bases removed from V and 5 bases from J, the gap between germline ends came to 21 bases. The CDR3 coding sequence is TGTGCCAGCAGCTACTATCCGGTGACGCAGAAAACTGAAGCTTTCTTT. Protein: CASSYYPVTQKTEAFF.

V gene TRBV5-1 combines with J gene TRBJ2-1; TRBD1 agrees at 8 bases. Germline CDR1 and CDR2: SGHRS and YFSETQ. The V and J ends lost 4 bases and 6 bases, in that order; junction bases with no gene match: 9. The CDR3 loop spans 15 amino acids. The CDR3 region is CASSPGTGFFNEQFF. For the CDR3, the DNA is TGCGCCAGCAGCCCAGGGACAGGCTTTTTCAATGAGCAGTTCTTC.

J is TRBJ2-7 and V is TRBV28, with 8 bases matching TRBD2. Germline CDR1 and CDR2: MDHEN and SYDVKM. The CDR3 loop spans 14 amino acids. V shed 7 bases and J 2 bases; nucleotides not matched to a gene: 7. CDR3 loop: CASTHSGTPYEQYF. The CDR3 coding sequence is TGTGCCAGCACCCATAGCGGGACCCCCTACGAGCAGTACTTC.

The V call is TRBV5-1, the J call TRBJ2-1; D may be TRBD2 (6 bases). Germline V gene lookup returns CDR1 SGHRS and CDR2 YFSETQ. The ends were cut back, 6 bases at V and 1 base at J, with 11 bases in the middle. The CDR3 loop spans 14 amino acids. The CDR3 here is CASTGGSSYNEQFF. The CDR3 DNA sequence: TGCGCCAGCACCGGGGGTAGTTCCTACAATGAGCAGTTCTTC.

The chain employs TRBV28 and TRBJ1-3, with 9 nucleotides matching TRBD1. Losses at the gene ends were 6 bases for V and 4 bases for J; bases not matched to a gene: 7. The CDR3 sequence is 15 residues long. Germline lookup yields CDR1 MDHEN and CDR2 SYDVKM. CDR3 coding DNA: TGTGCCAGCAGAACACCCGGGACAGGGGGAAACACCATATATTTT. Amino acids: CASRTPGTGGNTIYF. The full variable domain, completed using reference TRBV28 and TRBJ1-3, is DVKVTQSSRYLVKRTGEKVFLECVQDMDHENMFWYRQDPGLGLRLIYFSYDVKMKEKGDIPEGYSVSREKKERFSLILESASTNQTSMYLCASRTPGTGGNTIYFGEGSWLTVV.

The V gene is TRBV28, the J gene TRBJ2-5, with 8 bases identical to TRBD1. This CDR3 contains 13 residues. CDR1 is MDHEN and CDR2 is SYDVKM in the germline V gene. The ends lost 6 bases at V and 5 bases at J; junction bases unmatched: 5. Here the CDR3 reads CASRDRVKETQYF. In DNA, the CDR3 is TGTGCCAGCAGGGACAGGGTGAAGGAGACCCAGTACTTC.